This T cell receptor (beta chain) was sequenced for a study of cytomegalovirus exposure and HLA in healthy donors. Background on the study: Later, an analysis reported that the 130 or so validation repertoires had used the same platform as the approximately 660 first-cohort repertoires. Study-wide results and caveats: The authors enumerated 150 to 200 TCR beta chains as linked to cytomegalovirus. The authors confirmed in vitro that three CMV-associated chains were specific for CMV antigens. According to a subsequent analysis, TCR clusters from the first cohort were inclined to appear together in the 110 or so validation repertoires.

Points on this clone: Its antigen remains unknown.

This table comes from immunoSEQ multiplex PCR, and its TCRdb copy is limited to in-frame clones, with some not included. The sample includes 67,000 or so clones, approximately 96% of them seen just once. The CDR3 contains 15 residues. The sample comprised PBMCs. The rearrangement uses TRBV21-1 and TRBJ2-7; TRBD2 reflects the table's D call only, with no check against the DNA. TRBV21-1 is tagged as a pseudogene. The receptor comes from a man aged 18-30 years in good health and CMV-seropositive. The CDR3 reads CASSERMGRVHEQYF. As DNA, the CDR3 is TGTGCCAGCAGCGAAAGGATGGGGAGGGTGCACGAGCAGTACTTC.